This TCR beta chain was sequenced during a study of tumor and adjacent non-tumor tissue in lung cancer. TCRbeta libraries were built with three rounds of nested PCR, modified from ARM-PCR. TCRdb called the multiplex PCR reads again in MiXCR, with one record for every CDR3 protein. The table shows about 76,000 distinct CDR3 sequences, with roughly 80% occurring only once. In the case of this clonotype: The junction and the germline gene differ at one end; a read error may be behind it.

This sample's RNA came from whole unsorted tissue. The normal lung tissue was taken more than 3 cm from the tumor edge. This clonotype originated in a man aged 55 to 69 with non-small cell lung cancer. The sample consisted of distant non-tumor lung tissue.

CDR3: CCASPGGDQLQHF. The DNA for the CDR3 is TGCTGTGCCAGTCCGGGGGGAGATCAGCTCCAGCATTTT. This chain uses TRBV20-1 with TRBJ1-5; weak D call: TRBD1 (5 bases). There are 13 residues in the CDR3. Per germline, CDR1 DFQATT and CDR2 SNEGSKA (reference sequence).